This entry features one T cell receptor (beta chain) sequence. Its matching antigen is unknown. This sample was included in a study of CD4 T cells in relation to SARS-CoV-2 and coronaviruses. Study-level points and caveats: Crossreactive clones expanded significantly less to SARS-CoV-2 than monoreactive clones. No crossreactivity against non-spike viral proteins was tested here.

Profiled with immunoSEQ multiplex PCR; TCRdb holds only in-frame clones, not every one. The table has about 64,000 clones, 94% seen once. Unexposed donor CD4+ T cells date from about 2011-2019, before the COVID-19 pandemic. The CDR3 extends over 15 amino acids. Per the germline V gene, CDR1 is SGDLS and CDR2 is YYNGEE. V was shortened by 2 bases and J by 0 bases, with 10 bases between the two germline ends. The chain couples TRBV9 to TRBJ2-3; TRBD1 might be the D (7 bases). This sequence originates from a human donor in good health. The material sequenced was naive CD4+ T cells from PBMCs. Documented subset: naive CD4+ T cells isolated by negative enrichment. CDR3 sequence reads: CASSVAGQSTDTQYF. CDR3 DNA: TGTGCCAGCAGCGTCGCGGGACAGAGCACAGATACGCAGTATTTT.